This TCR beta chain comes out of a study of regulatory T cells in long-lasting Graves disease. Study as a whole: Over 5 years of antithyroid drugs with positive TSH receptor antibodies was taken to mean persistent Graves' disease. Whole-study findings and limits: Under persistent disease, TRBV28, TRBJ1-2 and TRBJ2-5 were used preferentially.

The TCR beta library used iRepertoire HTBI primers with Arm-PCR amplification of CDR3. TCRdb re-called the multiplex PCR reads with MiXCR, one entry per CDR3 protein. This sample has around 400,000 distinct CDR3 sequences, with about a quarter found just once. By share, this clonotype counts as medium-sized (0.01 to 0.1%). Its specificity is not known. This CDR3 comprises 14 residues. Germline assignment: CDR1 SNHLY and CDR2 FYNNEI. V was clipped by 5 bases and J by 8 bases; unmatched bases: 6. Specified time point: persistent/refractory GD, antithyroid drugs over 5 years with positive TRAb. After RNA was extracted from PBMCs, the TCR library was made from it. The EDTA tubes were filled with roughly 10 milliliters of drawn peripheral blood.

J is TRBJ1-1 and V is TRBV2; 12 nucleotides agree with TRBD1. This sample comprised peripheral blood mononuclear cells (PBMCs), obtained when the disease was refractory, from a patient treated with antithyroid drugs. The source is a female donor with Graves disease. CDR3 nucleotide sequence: TGTGCCAGCAGTAGGGACAGGGGGCCTCGAGAAGCTTTCTTT. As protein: CASSRDRGPREAFF.